A selection of T cell receptor beta chains follows, all from one sample in a study of CD8 T cells in ankylosing spondylitis. TCRdb fed the 5' RACE reads into MiXCR, producing one record per CDR3 protein. Among 250,000 to 350,000 distinct CDR3 sequences, around 21% were seen once, and the ten largest hold 3.5%. The sample comprised blood, either unsorted or a sorted T cell fraction (not recorded which). The source is a female donor with ankylosing spondylitis or in good health (not recorded which). Both conserved end residues are part of each CDR3. The order of the fields is V gene, clone size, D gene, J gene, CDR3 protein, CDR3 DNA. D genes are given only for firm matches. Clone size is not always given. Where it is, it says once, few, many or a class for expanded clones.

V: TRBV6-1
size: many
D: TRBD1
J: TRBJ1-2
CDR3: CASSETGAYGYTF
DNA: TGTGCCAGCAGTGAAACAGGGGCCTATGGCTACACCTTC

V: TRBV7-2
size: few
D: TRBD1
J: TRBJ1-5
CDR3: CASSLWTGDQPQHF
DNA: TGTGCCAGCAGCCTGTGGACAGGGGACCAGCCCCAGCATTTT

V: TRBV29-1
size: many
D: -
J: TRBJ2-5
CDR3: CSVERLEETQYF
DNA: TGCAGCGTTGAACGCCTTGAAGAGACCCAGTACTTC

V: TRBV19
size: -
D: TRBD2
J: TRBJ2-1
CDR3: CASSISTAGGRNEQFF
DNA: TGTGCCAGTAGTATAAGTACGGCGGGAGGGAGGAATGAGCAGTTCTTC

V: TRBV4-3
size: few
D: -
J: TRBJ2-5
CDR3: CVSSQEVRQETQYF
DNA: TGCGTCAGCAGCCAAGAGGTCCGTCAAGAGACCCAGTACTTC

V: TRBV10-3
size: -
D: -
J: TRBJ1-1
CDR3: CAIRQANGGTEAFF
DNA: TGTGCCATCCGTCAGGCGAACGGGGGGACTGAAGCTTTCTTT

V: TRBV20-1
size: few
D: -
J: TRBJ1-5
CDR3: CSAVQGFNQPQHF
DNA: TGCAGTGCTGTACAGGGATTCAACCAGCCCCAGCATTTT

V: TRBV6-1
size: -
D: TRBD2
J: TRBJ2-1
CDR3: CASSPGLHSYNEQFF
DNA: TGTGCCAGCAGTCCGGGACTACATAGCTACAATGAGCAGTTCTTC

V: TRBV6-4
size: few
D: TRBD2
J: TRBJ2-1
CDR3: CASSPRLAGALNEQFF
DNA: TGTGCCAGCAGCCCCAGACTAGCGGGAGCTCTAAATGAGCAGTTCTTC

V: TRBV20-1
size: few
D: -
J: TRBJ1-1
CDR3: CSAREGGFTEAFF
DNA: TGCAGTGCTAGAGAAGGTGGATTCACTGAAGCTTTCTTT

V: TRBV15
size: few
D: TRBD1
J: TRBJ2-7
CDR3: CATRGTGRGEQYF
DNA: TGTGCCACCAGGGGGACAGGGAGGGGAGAGCAGTACTTC

V: TRBV6-1
size: -
D: -
J: TRBJ1-1
CDR3: CASSTYRNTEAFF
DNA: TGTGCCAGCAGTACGTACAGGAACACTGAAGCTTTCTTT

V: TRBV4-3
size: few
D: TRBD1
J: TRBJ2-1
CDR3: CASSRDRYNEQFF
DNA: TGCGCCAGCAGCAGGGACAGGTACAATGAGCAGTTCTTC

V: TRBV5-1
size: -
D: -
J: TRBJ2-5
CDR3: CASSLLGSQETQYF
DNA: TGCGCCAGCAGCTTGTTGGGCAGTCAAGAGACCCAGTACTTC

V: TRBV2
size: once
D: -
J: TRBJ2-5
CDR3: CASSGDGFWAQYF
DNA: TGTGCCAGCAGTGGGGACGGCTTTTGGGCCCAGTACTTC

V: TRBV20-1
size: -
D: -
J: TRBJ2-1
CDR3: CSADPGLHNEQFF
DNA: TGCAGTGCCGACCCAGGACTCCACAATGAGCAGTTCTTC

V: TRBV20-1
size: -
D: TRBD2
J: TRBJ2-1
CDR3: CSLRGAGRAYNEQFF
DNA: TGCAGTCTTCGAGGGGCCGGGAGGGCTTACAATGAGCAGTTCTTC

V: TRBV7-2
size: -
D: -
J: TRBJ2-6
CDR3: CASTIGGGRSGANVLTF
DNA: TGTGCCAGCACCATCGGAGGTGGGAGGTCTGGGGCCAACGTCCTGACTTTC

V: TRBV6-2/TRBV6-3
size: few
D: -
J: TRBJ2-7
CDR3: CASSLRDLSYEQYF
DNA: TGTGCCAGCAGTTTGAGGGACCTCTCCTACGAGCAGTACTTC

V: TRBV20-1
size: -
D: TRBD2
J: TRBJ2-1
CDR3: CSARDSFWGREGIEQFF
DNA: TGCAGTGCTAGAGATAGCTTCTGGGGGCGGGAGGGTATCGAGCAGTTCTTC

V: TRBV20-1
size: -
D: TRBD2
J: TRBJ2-1
CDR3: CSARIHQITTSGTYNEQFF
DNA: TGCAGTGCTAGAATTCATCAGATCACCACTAGCGGGACCTACAATGAGCAGTTCTTC

V: TRBV6-5
size: -
D: TRBD1
J: TRBJ1-6
CDR3: CASSYSTRGASPLHF
DNA: TGTGCCAGCAGTTACTCGACCAGGGGGGCTTCACCCCTCCACTTT

V: TRBV28
size: -
D: -
J: TRBJ2-1
CDR3: CASKQGWNEQFF
DNA: TGTGCCAGCAAGCAGGGGTGGAATGAGCAGTTCTTC

V: TRBV20-1
size: few
D: -
J: TRBJ2-5
CDR3: CSANKKETQYF
DNA: TGCAGTGCTAACAAAAAAGAGACCCAGTACTTC

V: TRBV9
size: -
D: -
J: TRBJ2-5
CDR3: CASSVRAETPQYF
DNA: TGTGCCAGCAGCGTAAGGGCTGAGACCCCCCAGTACTTC

V: TRBV6-6
size: -
D: -
J: TRBJ1-2
CDR3: CASTRTTYGYTF
DNA: TGTGCCAGCACACGGACAACCTATGGCTACACCTTC

V: TRBV7-2
size: few
D: -
J: TRBJ2-4
CDR3: CASSLDRTKNIQYF
DNA: TGTGCCAGCAGCTTAGACAGAACCAAAAACATTCAGTACTTC

V: TRBV5-4
size: -
D: TRBD2
J: TRBJ2-1
CDR3: CASRLAEPFNEQFF
DNA: TGTGCCAGCAGACTAGCGGAGCCCTTTAATGAGCAGTTCTTC

V: TRBV7-6
size: -
D: -
J: TRBJ2-1
CDR3: CASSPGLVRVFEQFF
DNA: TGTGCCAGCAGCCCCGGGTTGGTGCGGGTGTTTGAGCAGTTCTTC

V: TRBV5-6
size: once
D: -
J: TRBJ2-1
CDR3: CASSFSGRSYNEQFF
DNA: TGTGCCAGCAGCTTTAGCGGCCGCTCCTACAATGAGCAGTTCTTC

V: TRBV7-8
size: -
D: -
J: TRBJ1-5
CDR3: CASSLFYSNQPQHF
DNA: TGTGCCAGCAGCTTATTTTATAGCAATCAGCCCCAGCATTTT

V: TRBV27
size: -
D: -
J: TRBJ2-5
CDR3: CASSWGGGGRQKTQYF
DNA: TGTGCCAGCAGTTGGGGCGGTGGGGGCAGGCAGAAGACCCAGTACTTC

V: TRBV5-6
size: -
D: TRBD2
J: TRBJ2-1
CDR3: CASSSPSGRFSYNEQFF
DNA: TGTGCCAGCAGCTCCCCTAGCGGGAGGTTCTCCTACAATGAGCAGTTCTTC

V: TRBV12-3/TRBV12-4
size: -
D: -
J: TRBJ2-7
CDR3: CASSGSGAFEQYF
DNA: TGTGCCAGCAGTGGGTCGGGGGCATTCGAGCAGTACTTC

V: TRBV29-1
size: many
D: -
J: TRBJ2-7
CDR3: CSVKGVSNEQYF
DNA: TGCAGCGTTAAAGGGGTCTCGAACGAGCAGTACTTC

V: TRBV20-1
size: -
D: TRBD2
J: TRBJ2-3
CDR3: CSERALAGSPDTQYF
DNA: TGCAGTGAAAGAGCCCTAGCGGGCTCGCCAGATACGCAGTATTTT

V: TRBV10-3
size: -
D: TRBD1
J: TRBJ2-1
CDR3: CAISDTGTGTHEQFF
DNA: TGTGCCATCAGCGATACCGGGACAGGGACCCATGAGCAGTTCTTC

V: TRBV5-6
size: few
D: -
J: TRBJ2-7
CDR3: CASSLAKARGYEQYF
DNA: TGTGCCAGCAGCTTGGCCAAGGCCAGGGGATACGAGCAGTACTTC

V: TRBV20-1
size: -
D: TRBD2
J: TRBJ2-1
CDR3: CSASIAGDYNEQFF
DNA: TGCAGTGCTAGTATAGCGGGGGACTACAATGAGCAGTTCTTC

V: TRBV29-1
size: few
D: TRBD2
J: TRBJ2-3
CDR3: CSVGGRSADTQYF
DNA: TGCAGCGTTGGCGGGAGGAGTGCAGATACGCAGTATTTT

V: TRBV12-5
size: -
D: TRBD2
J: TRBJ2-1
CDR3: CASGPTSGFYNEQFF
DNA: TGTGCTAGTGGTCCGACTAGCGGGTTCTACAATGAGCAGTTCTTC

V: TRBV20-1
size: once
D: -
J: TRBJ1-6
CDR3: CSARSRTGPGGTPLHF
DNA: TGCAGTGCTAGGTCCCGAACGGGACCCGGAGGGACACCCCTCCACTTT

V: TRBV9
size: few
D: TRBD2
J: TRBJ2-1
CDR3: CASSVASGGTSGRNEQFF
DNA: TGTGCCAGCAGCGTAGCCTCGGGGGGGACTAGCGGGAGGAATGAGCAGTTCTTC

V: TRBV28
size: -
D: TRBD2
J: TRBJ2-1
CDR3: CASSRLAGGSYYNEQFF
DNA: TGTGCCAGCAGTCGGCTAGCGGGAGGATCCTACTACAATGAGCAGTTCTTC

V: TRBV20-1
size: -
D: TRBD2
J: TRBJ2-3
CDR3: CSAIESSGWDTQYF
DNA: TGCAGTGCTATAGAGTCTAGCGGGTGGGATACGCAGTATTTT

V: TRBV20-1
size: few
D: TRBD1
J: TRBJ2-7
CDR3: CSANRDRDEQYF
DNA: TGCAGTGCTAACAGGGACAGGGACGAGCAGTACTTC

V: TRBV7-9
size: few
D: TRBD1
J: TRBJ1-2
CDR3: CASSSQSPARGHGYTF
DNA: TGTGCCAGCAGCTCGCAGAGCCCCGCCAGGGGGCATGGCTACACCTTC